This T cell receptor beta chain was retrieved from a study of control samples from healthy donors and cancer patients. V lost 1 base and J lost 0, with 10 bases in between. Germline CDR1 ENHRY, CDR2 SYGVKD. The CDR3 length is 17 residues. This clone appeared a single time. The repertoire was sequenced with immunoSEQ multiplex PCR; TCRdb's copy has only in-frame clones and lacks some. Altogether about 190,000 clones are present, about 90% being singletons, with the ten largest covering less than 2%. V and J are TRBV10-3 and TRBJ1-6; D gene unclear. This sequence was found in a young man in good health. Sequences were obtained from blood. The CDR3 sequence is CAISEFARSSYNSPLHF. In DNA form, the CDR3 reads TGTGCCATCAGTGAGTTTGCCAGGAGCTCCTATAATTCACCCCTCCACTTT.